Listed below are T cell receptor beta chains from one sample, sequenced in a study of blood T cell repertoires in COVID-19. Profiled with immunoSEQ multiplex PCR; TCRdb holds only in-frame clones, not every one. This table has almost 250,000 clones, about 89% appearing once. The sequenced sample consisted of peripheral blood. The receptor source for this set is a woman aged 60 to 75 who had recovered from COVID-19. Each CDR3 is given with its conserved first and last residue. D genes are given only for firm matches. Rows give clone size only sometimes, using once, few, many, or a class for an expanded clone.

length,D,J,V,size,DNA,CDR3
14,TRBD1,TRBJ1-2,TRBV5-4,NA,TGTGCCAGCAGCTTGGGACAGGGGGTTTATGGCTACACCTTC,CASSLGQGVYGYTF
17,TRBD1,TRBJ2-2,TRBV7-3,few,TGTGCCAGCAGCGCTTACCGGGACAGGGGGCGCGTCGGGGAGCTGTTTTTT,CASSAYRDRGRVGELFF
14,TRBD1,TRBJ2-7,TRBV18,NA,TGTGCCAGCTCACCGGACAGGGGCCCCTACGAGCAGTACTTC,CASSPDRGPYEQYF
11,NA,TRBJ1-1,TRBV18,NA,TGTGCCAGCTCAGGGTCGGGAGAAGCTTTCTTT,CASSGSGEAFF
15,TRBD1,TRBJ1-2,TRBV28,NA,TGTGCCAGCAGTCGGTCGGGACAGCCTCTCTATGGCTACACCTTC,CASSRSGQPLYGYTF
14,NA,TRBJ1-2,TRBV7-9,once,TGTGCCAGCAGCTTAGCGGGGGAGGGGTACGGCTACACCTTC,CASSLAGEGYGYTF
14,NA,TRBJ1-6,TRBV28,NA,TGTGCCAGCAGTTTACACAGAAATAATTCACCCCTCCACTTT,CASSLHRNNSPLHF
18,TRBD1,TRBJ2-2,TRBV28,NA,TGTGCCAGCAGTTTATACTCCGGGACAGGGGTAGACACCGGGGAGCTGTTTTTT,CASSLYSGTGVDTGELFF
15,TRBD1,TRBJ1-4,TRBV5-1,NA,TGCGCCAGCAGCTCAGGGGACAGGGGGCATGAAAAACTGTTTTTT,CASSSGDRGHEKLFF
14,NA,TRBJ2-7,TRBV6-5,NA,TGTGCCAGCAGCCGTGCCCCGCGTTCTGTAGAGCAGTACTTC,CASSRAPRSVEQYF
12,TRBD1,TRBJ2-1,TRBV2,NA,TGTGCCAGCAGGACGACAGGGGTTGAGCAGTTCTTC,CASRTTGVEQFF
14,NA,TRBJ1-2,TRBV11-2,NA,TGTGCCAGCAGCTTAGGAGTACTAGGCTATGGCTACACCTTC,CASSLGVLGYGYTF
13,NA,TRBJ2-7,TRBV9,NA,TGTGCCAGCAGCGTAGCCGGGACACTCGAGCAGTACTTC,CASSVAGTLEQYF
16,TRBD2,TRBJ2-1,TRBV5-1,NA,TGCGCCAGCAGCTTGGGGGGGACTAGCGGCCTCAGAGAGCAGTTCTTC,CASSLGGTSGLREQFF
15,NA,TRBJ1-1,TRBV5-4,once,TGTGCCAGCAGCATCGACCCGGGACAGAACACTGAAGCTTTCTTT,CASSIDPGQNTEAFF
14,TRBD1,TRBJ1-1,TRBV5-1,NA,TGCGCCAGCAGCCCCGGGACAGGGAACACTGAAGCTTTCTTT,CASSPGTGNTEAFF
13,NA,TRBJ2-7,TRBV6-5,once,TGTGCCAGCAGTTACGGGCAGGGGAACGAGCAGTACTTC,CASSYGQGNEQYF
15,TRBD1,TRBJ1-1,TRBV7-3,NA,TGTGCCAGCAGCTTAGAAGGGACAGTGAACACTGAAGCTTTCTTT,CASSLEGTVNTEAFF
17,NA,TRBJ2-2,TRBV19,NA,TGTGCCAGTTGGGCGGGGGGACAGGGTACGAACACCGGGGAGCTGTTTTTT,CASWAGGQGTNTGELFF
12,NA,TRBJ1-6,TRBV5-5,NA,TGTGCCAGCAGCTTGACAAATTCACCCCTCCACTTT,CASSLTNSPLHF
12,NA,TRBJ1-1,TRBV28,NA,TGTGCCGTCGTAGACAAGAACACTGAAGCTTTCTTT,CAVVDKNTEAFF
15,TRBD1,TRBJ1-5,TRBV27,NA,TGTGCCAGCAGGGGACAGAGTTATAGCAATCAGCCCCAGCATTTT,CASRGQSYSNQPQHF
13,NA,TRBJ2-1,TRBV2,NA,TGTGCCAGTACCGCGACAGGTTACGGTGAGCAGTTCTTC,CASTATGYGEQFF
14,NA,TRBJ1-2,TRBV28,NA,TGTGCCAGCAGTTTATCCCGACATCCCTATGGCTACACCTTC,CASSLSRHPYGYTF
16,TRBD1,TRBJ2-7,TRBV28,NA,TGTGCCAGCAGTTCTCCGGGACAGGATAAGCCCTACGAGCAGTACTTC,CASSSPGQDKPYEQYF
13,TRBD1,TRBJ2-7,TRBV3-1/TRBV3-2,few,TGTGCCAGCAGCCATGGACAGGGCTACGAGCAGTACTTC,CASSHGQGYEQYF
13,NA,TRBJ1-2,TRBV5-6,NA,TGTGCCAGCAGCTTGGACTTGTGGTATGGCTACACCTTC,CASSLDLWYGYTF
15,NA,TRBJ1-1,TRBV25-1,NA,TGTGCCAGCAGTGATCGCTTGGGAGTGAACACTGAAGCTTTCTTT,CASSDRLGVNTEAFF
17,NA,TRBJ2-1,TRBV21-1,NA,TGTGCCAGCAGCAAAGGATCTAGCGGGGGGGCCGAGAATGAGCAGTTCTTC,CASSKGSSGGAENEQFF
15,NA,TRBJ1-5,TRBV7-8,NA,TGTGCCAGCAGCTTAGTGTCGGACACCCGTGGGCCCCAGCATTTT,CASSLVSDTRGPQHF